This is a list of T cell receptor beta chains from one sample in a study of T cells expressing NK-cell markers. For each CDR3 protein, TCRdb gives one entry from its re-call of the 5' RACE reads, without DNA. The sample is made up of 500,000 to 700,000 distinct CDR3 sequences, and the top ten hold approximately 4% of it. The material sequenced was blood T cells: a sorted CD56 or NKG2C T cell subset, CD4+ or CD8+ T cells, or bulk PBMC T cells (not recorded which). These receptors all come from a young man in good health. CDR3s include the opening cysteine and the closing phenylalanine or tryptophan.

V gene	J gene	CDR3 protein
TRBV4-3	TRBJ2-1	CASSQIGLANEQFF
TRBV9	TRBJ2-1	CASSVEGSDNEQFF
TRBV19	TRBJ1-2	CASSTDGNYGYTF
TRBV6-2/TRBV6-3	TRBJ2-7	CASSYPVDLKAEQYF
TRBV28	TRBJ2-7	CASSFNRWDETYEQYF
TRBV10-3	TRBJ1-5	CAISAGTGERQPQHF
TRBV12-3/TRBV12-4	TRBJ2-2	CASSGDPLGELFF
TRBV4-2	TRBJ1-2	CASSQDQLGERGYTF
TRBV20-1	TRBJ2-5	CSARAPDRAETQYF
TRBV6-2/TRBV6-3	TRBJ2-7	CASSYSTGAIYEQYF
TRBV13	TRBJ1-2	CASTTHTGTGNGYTF
TRBV29-1	TRBJ1-5	CSAAMAVGSNQPQHF
TRBV2	TRBJ2-7	CASGLAGVGEQYF
TRBV9	TRBJ2-2	CASSVVERFGELFF
TRBV3-1	TRBJ2-1	CASSQDATAFYNEQFF
TRBV5-4	TRBJ2-2	CASRNAGTYTGELFF
TRBV4-1	TRBJ2-5	CASSQVLAEETQYF
TRBV5-1	TRBJ2-1	CASSRNAGTAGEQFF